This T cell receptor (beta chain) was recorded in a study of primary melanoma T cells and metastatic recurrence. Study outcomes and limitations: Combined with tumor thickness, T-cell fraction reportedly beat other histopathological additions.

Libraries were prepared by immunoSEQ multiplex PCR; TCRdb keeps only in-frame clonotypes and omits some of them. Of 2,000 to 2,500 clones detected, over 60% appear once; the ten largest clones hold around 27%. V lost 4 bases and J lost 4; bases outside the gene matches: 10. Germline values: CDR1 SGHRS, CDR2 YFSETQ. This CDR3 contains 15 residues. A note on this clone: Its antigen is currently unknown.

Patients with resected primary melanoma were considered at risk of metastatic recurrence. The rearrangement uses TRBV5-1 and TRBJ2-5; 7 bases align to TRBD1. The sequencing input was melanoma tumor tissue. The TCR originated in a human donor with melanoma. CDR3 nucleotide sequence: TGCGCCAGCAGCCAACAGGGGAACGGAGGAGAGACCCAGTACTTC. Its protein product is CASSQQGNGGETQYF. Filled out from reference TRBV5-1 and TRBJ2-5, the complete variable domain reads KAGVTQTPRYLIKTRGQQVTLSCSPISGHRSVSWYQQTPGQGLQFLFEYFSETQRNKGNFPGRFSGRQFSNSRSEMNVSTLELGDSALYLCASSQQGNGGETQYFGPGTRLLVL.